The sequence of this T cell receptor beta chain was determined in a study of T cell repertoires in cytomegalovirus infection. Whole-study context: The authors used CMV epitopes that were HLA-C-restricted (recently identified) and HLA-B-restricted (well studied).

The CDR3 contains 12 residues. CDR1 and CDR2 from the germline V gene are DFQATT and SNEGSKA (reference sequence). V was clipped by 3 bases and J by 6 bases, with 11 bases between them. This clonotype was detected only once. The antigen is undetermined. TCRdb passed the reads through MiXCR, listing each CDR3 protein once. The sample shows under 150,000 distinct CDR3 sequences, 30% to 35% of them seen only once. The chain combines TRBV20-1 with TRBJ2-5; no reliable D call. This receptor was identified in a human donor in good health (CMV status not recorded). Some clones in this sample may be carry-over from other donors' samples. The specimen comprised CD8+ T cells from cultured PBMCs, sampled from culture after CMV antigen stimulation. The CDR3 reads CSASEGFQTQYF. CDR3 sequence (DNA): TGCAGTGCTAGTGAAGGCTTCCAGACCCAGTACTTC.